The entry below gives a single TCR beta chain sequence along with its context. As originally analysed: Amplification of reference gene primers was used by the study to estimate nucleated cell counts. Only in-frame clones appear in the TCRdb table, and some are missing; sequencing was by immunoSEQ multiplex PCR. Clone size and the V and J calls come from that table; the DNA yielded D and trimming. The data show 250,000 to 300,000 clones, approximately 91% seen once. The data were obtained in a study of blood T cell repertoires in COVID-19. Enrollees, about 18 to 95 years old, lived in 24 US areas. CDR1 and CDR2 from the germline V gene are SQVTM and ANQGSEA. With 4 bases removed from V and 4 bases from J, the gap between germline ends came to 10 bases. CDR3 size: 12 residues.

The sample consisted of PBMCs or T cells enriched from blood (not recorded which). V usage is TRBV29-1 and J usage is TRBJ2-5; D gene ambiguous. The receptor comes from a woman between 40 and 50 years old with acute COVID-19. The CDR3 reads CSVVVSRETQYF. The CDR3, as DNA: TGCAGCGTTGTGGTCTCGAGAGAGACCCAGTACTTC.